These 8 T cell receptor beta chains share one sample of origin, sequenced in a study of blood T cells in healthy people across ages. A second roughly 6 to 12 cycle PCR used barcoded and J-beta primers. TCRdb reprocessed the 5' RACE reads with MiXCR, giving one entry per CDR3 protein. The table has 790,000 or so distinct CDR3 sequences, around 50% seen once. Sequencing was carried out using blood. The receptors here all came from a man between 40 and 49 years old in good health.

This clonotype was seen a single time. At one of its ends the junction is not consistent with the germline gene, which may arise from a read error. The chain recombines TRBV27 with TRBJ2-7; D unclear. Looked up from germline, CDR1 is MNHEY and CDR2 is SMNVEV (reference sequence). The length of the CDR3 is 14 residues. Here the CDR3 DNA reads TGTGCCGGCAGTACAACTCCGGGTTTCGGCGAGCAGTACTTC. Its translation: CAGSTTPGFGEQYF.

This clonotype was counted a few times. A much larger clone sits a single nucleotide away, making a read error possible. DNA for the CDR3: TGTGCCATCAGTTACTCCTACGAGCAGTACTTC. Protein product: CAISYSYEQYF. This sequence joins TRBV6-2 or TRBV6-3 and TRBJ2-7; D gene uncertain. CDR3 size: 11 residues. Germline V lookup: CDR1 MNHEY, CDR2 SVGEGT.

The chain links TRBV9 to TRBJ2-1; tentatively, D is TRBD1 or TRBD2 (5 bases each). CDR1 and CDR2 (germline): SGDLS, YYNGEE. The CDR3 sequence is 13 residues long. Deletions cut 0 bases from V and 9 bases from J, with 10 bases between. The CDR3 sequence: CASSVGSGSEQFF. The CDR3 region has the DNA TGTGCCAGCAGCGTAGGTTCAGGGAGTGAGCAGTTCTTC. Complete variable domain (other parts from reference TRBV9 and TRBJ2-1): DSGVTQTPKHLITATGQRVTLRCSPRSGDLSVYWYQQSLDQGLQFLIQYYNGEERAKGNILERFSAQQFPDLHSELNLSSLELGDSALYFCASSVGSGSEQFFGPGTRLTVL.

This rearrangement joins TRBV19 to TRBJ1-1; 9 bases align to TRBD1. With V trimmed by 7 bases and J by 4 bases, 25 bases remained unmatched. The CDR3 has 20 amino acids. Germline V CDR1 and CDR2: LNHDA, SQIVND (reference sequence). This chain's CDR3 is CASKGTGSRAGPIRGTEAFF. The CDR3 DNA sequence: TGTGCCAGTAAAGGGACAGGGTCCCGCGCGGGCCCGATTCGTGGCACTGAAGCTTTCTTT.

This clonotype showed up just a few times. Written as DNA, the CDR3 is TGTGCCATCAGTGTTCGGGACAGAGAAGAGACCCAGTACTTC. Translation: CAISVRDREETQYF. V is TRBV10-3 and J is TRBJ2-5, with TRBD1 identical over 7 bases. There are 14 residues in the CDR3. The trim removed 4 bases at V and 3 bases at J, leaving 5 bases unmatched. CDR1 is ENHRY and CDR2 is SYGVKD in the germline V gene.

This chain links TRBV5-1 with TRBJ1-2; D unresolved. The CDR3 covers 12 residues. Germline V CDR1 and CDR2: SGHRS, YFSETQ. Trimming took off 7 bases at V and 8 bases at J, with 15 bases between the two ends. The CDR3 DNA follows: TGCGCCAGCGGCTACACCCAAGGCGGCTACACCTTC. This gives the protein CASGYTQGGYTF.

The chain employs TRBV7-2 and TRBJ2-1; tentatively, D is TRBD1 or TRBD2 (5 bases each). The V end lost 1 base, the J end lost 2 bases, and 12 bases lay between the germline ends. Germline lookup yields CDR1 SGHTA and CDR2 FQGNSA. CDR3 length equals 16 residues. The CDR3 DNA reads TGTGCCAGCAGCTTAGAGGCCGGGACGGCCTACAATGAGCAGTTCTTC. It translates to CASSLEAGTAYNEQFF.

This clonotype was found once. This chain connects TRBV20-1 to TRBJ2-2, with 8 nucleotides matching TRBD1. The CDR3 is made up of 18 amino acids. The ends lost 1 base at V and 0 bases at J; junction bases unmatched: 10. CDR1 and CDR2 from the germline V gene are DFQATT and SNEGSKA (reference sequence). The CDR3 DNA sequence: TGCAGTGCTAGAGGGCAGGGGGCACGGGCCGCGAACACCGGGGAGCTGTTTTTT. It translates to CSARGQGARAANTGELFF.